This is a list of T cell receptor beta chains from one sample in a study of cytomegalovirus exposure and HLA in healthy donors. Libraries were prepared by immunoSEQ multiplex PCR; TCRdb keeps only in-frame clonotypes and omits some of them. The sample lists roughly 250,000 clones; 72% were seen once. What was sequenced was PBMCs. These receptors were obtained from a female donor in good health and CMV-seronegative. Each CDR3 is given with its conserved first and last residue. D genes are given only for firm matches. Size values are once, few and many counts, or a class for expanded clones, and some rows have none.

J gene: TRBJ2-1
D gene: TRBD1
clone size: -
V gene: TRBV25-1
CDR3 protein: CASRAPGTGSGNEQFF
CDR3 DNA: TGTGCCAGCAGAGCTCCCGGGACAGGGTCTGGCAATGAGCAGTTCTTC

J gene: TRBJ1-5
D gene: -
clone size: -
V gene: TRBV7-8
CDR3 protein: CASSLDRQPQHF
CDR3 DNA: TGTGCCAGCAGCTTAGATCGGCAGCCCCAGCATTTT

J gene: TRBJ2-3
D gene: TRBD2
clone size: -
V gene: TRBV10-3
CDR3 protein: CAISGQTSGRGTDTQYF
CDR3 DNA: TGTGCCATCAGTGGACAGACTAGCGGGAGGGGAACAGATACGCAGTATTTT

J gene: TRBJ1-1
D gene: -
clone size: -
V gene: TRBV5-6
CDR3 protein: CASSSLGGNTEAFF
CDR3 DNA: TGTGCCAGCAGCTCCTTGGGAGGGAACACTGAAGCTTTCTTT

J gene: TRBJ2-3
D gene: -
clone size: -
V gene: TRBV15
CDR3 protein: CATSRGQTDTQYF
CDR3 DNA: TGTGCCACCAGCAGAGGCCAGACAGATACGCAGTATTTT

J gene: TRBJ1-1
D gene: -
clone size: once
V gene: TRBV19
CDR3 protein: CASLGGKTTFF
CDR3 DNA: TGTGCCAGCTTAGGGGGAAAAACGACTTTCTTT

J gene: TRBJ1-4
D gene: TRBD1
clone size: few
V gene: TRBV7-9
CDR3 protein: CASSLAVGGNEKLFF
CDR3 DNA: TGTGCCAGCAGCTTAGCTGTAGGGGGCAATGAAAAACTGTTTTTT

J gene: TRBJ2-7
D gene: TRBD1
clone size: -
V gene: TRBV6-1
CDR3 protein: CASSDGQGANEQYF
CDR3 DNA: TGTGCCAGCAGTGATGGACAGGGGGCGAACGAGCAGTACTTC

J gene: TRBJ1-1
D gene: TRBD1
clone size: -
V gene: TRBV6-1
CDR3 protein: CASRRGLDTEAFF
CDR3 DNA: TGTGCCAGCAGGAGGGGGCTTGACACTGAAGCTTTCTTT

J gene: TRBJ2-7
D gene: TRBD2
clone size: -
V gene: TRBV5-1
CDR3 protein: CASSFRTSGVSSYEQYF
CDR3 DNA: TGCGCCAGCAGCTTCAGGACTAGCGGGGTTAGCTCCTACGAGCAGTACTTC

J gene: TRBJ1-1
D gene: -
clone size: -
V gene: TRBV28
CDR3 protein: CASSLGGVNTEAFF
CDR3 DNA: TGTGCCAGCAGTTTGGGGGGTGTGAACACTGAAGCTTTCTTT

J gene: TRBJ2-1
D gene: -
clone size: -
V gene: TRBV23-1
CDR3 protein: CASTQERAGGNEQFF
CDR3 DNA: TGCGCCAGCACCCAGGAACGGGCAGGGGGGAATGAGCAGTTCTTC

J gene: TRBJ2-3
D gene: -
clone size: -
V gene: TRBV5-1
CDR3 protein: CASLLLPGDTQYF
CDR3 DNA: TGCGCCAGCCTCTTGCTTCCAGGAGATACGCAGTATTTT

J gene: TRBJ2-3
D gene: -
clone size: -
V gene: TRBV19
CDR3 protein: CAARLQGTDTQYF
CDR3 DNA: TGTGCCGCAAGATTACAGGGCACAGATACGCAGTATTTT

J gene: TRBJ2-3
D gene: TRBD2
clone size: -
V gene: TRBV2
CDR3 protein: CASSVEAGGTDTQYF
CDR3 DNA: TGTGCCAGCAGTGTGGAAGCGGGGGGAACAGATACGCAGTATTTT

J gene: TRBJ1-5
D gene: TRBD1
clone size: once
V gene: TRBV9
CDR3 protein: CASSADGTGGYQPQHF
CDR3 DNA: TGTGCCAGCAGCGCGGATGGGACAGGGGGCTATCAGCCCCAGCATTTT

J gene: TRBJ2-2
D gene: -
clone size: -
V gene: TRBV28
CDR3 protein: CASLRGSGRGELFF
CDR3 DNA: TGTGCCAGCCTTCGGGGTTCCGGTCGCGGGGAGCTGTTTTTT

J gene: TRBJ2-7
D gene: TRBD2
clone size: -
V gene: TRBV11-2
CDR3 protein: CASSLGSGRAGEQYF
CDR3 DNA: TGTGCCAGCAGCTTAGGCAGCGGGAGGGCAGGGGAGCAGTACTTC

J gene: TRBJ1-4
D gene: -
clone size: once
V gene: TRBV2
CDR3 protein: CASNRQSMGEKLFF
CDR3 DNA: TGTGCCAGCAACCGACAGTCGATGGGGGAAAAACTGTTTTTT

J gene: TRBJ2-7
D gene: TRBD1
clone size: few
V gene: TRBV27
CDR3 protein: CASSLRRDRPYEQYF
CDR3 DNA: TGTGCCAGCAGTTTACGCCGGGACAGACCCTACGAGCAGTACTTC

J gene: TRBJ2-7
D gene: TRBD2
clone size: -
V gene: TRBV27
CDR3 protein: CASSLSGNLLGEQYF
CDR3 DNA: TGTGCCAGCAGTCTTAGCGGGAATCTCCTGGGAGAGCAGTACTTC

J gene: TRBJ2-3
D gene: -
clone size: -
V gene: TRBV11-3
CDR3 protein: CASSLDWREGTDTQYF
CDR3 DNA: TGTGCCAGCAGCTTAGATTGGCGGGAAGGCACAGATACGCAGTATTTT

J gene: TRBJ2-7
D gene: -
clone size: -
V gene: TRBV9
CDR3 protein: CASSVSGGVYEQYF
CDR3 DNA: TGTGCCAGCAGCGTAAGTGGCGGAGTCTACGAGCAGTACTTC

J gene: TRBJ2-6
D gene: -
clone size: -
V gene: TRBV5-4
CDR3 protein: CASSLQTQGTGANVLTF
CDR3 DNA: TGTGCCAGCAGCTTGCAAACCCAGGGGACTGGGGCCAACGTCCTGACTTTC

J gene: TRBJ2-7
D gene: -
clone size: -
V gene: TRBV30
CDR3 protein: CAWTTAHEQYF
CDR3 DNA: TGTGCCTGGACTACTGCCCACGAGCAGTACTTC

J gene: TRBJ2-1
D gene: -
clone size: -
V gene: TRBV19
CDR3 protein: CASSIAFTYNEQFF
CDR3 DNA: TGTGCCAGTAGTATAGCGTTTACCTACAATGAGCAGTTCTTC

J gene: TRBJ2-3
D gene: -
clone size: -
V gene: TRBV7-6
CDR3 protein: CASSLGRTETQYF
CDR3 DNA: TGTGCCAGCAGCTTGGGGAGGACGGAGACGCAGTATTTT

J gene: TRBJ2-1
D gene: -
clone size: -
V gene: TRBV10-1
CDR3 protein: CASSDSDRDEQFF
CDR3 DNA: TGCGCCAGCAGTGACAGCGACCGGGATGAGCAGTTCTTC

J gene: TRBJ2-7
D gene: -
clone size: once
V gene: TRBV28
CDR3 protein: CASSGQPYEQYF
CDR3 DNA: TGTGCCAGCAGTGGACAGCCCTACGAGCAGTACTTC

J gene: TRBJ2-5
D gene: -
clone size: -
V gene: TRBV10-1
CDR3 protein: CASSELDSQETQYF
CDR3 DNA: TGCGCCAGCAGTGAATTGGACAGCCAAGAGACCCAGTACTTC

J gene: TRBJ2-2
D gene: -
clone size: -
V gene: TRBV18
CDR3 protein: CASSPADSTGELFF
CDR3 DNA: TGTGCCAGCTCACCAGCGGATAGCACCGGGGAGCTGTTTTTT

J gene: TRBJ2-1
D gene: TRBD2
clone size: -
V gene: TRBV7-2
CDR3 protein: CASSRAGGGVVQFF
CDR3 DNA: TGTGCCAGCAGCCGGGCGGGAGGGGGGGTTGTGCAGTTCTTC

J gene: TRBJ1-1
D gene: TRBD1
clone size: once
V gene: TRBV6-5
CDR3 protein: CASTQGAGTEAFF
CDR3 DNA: TGTGCCAGCACCCAGGGGGCTGGGACTGAAGCTTTCTTT

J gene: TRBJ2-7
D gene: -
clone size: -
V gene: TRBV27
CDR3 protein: CASSQQGSGEQYF
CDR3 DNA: TGTGCCAGCAGCCAACAGGGGAGCGGGGAGCAGTACTTC

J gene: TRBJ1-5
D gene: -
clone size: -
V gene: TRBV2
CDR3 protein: CASSGGGWGDQPQHF
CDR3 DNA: TGTGCCAGCAGTGGGGGGGGATGGGGGGATCAGCCCCAGCATTTT

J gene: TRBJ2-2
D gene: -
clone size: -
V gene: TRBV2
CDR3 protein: CASSEQGAGELFF
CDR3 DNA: TGTGCCAGCAGTGAACAGGGCGCCGGGGAGCTGTTTTTT

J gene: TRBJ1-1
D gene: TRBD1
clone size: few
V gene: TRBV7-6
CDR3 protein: CASSLNRGNTEAFF
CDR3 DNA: TGTGCCAGCAGCTTAAACAGGGGGAACACTGAAGCTTTCTTT

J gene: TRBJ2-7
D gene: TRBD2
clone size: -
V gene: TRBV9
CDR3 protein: CASSVLASGDYEQYF
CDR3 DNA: TGTGCCAGCAGCGTATTAGCTAGCGGCGACTACGAGCAGTACTTC

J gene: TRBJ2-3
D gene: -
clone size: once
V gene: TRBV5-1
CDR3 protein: CASGGSGTDTQYF
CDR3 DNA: TGCGCCAGCGGCGGTTCGGGGACAGATACGCAGTATTTT

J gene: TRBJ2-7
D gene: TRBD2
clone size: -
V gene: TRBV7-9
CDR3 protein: CASSSPSGISYEQYF
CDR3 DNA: TGTGCCAGCAGTTCGCCCAGCGGGATATCCTACGAGCAGTACTTC

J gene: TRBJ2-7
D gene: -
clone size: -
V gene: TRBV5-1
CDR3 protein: CASSLAGQTLYEQYF
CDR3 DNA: TGCGCCAGCAGCTTGGCGGGTCAAACCCTCTACGAGCAGTACTTC

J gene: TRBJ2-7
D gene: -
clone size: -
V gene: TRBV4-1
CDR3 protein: CASSQVSGQGYYEQYF
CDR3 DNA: TGCGCCAGCAGCCAAGTCTCAGGACAAGGCTACTACGAGCAGTACTTC

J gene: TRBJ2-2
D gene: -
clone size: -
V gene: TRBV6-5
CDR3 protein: CASSYKGAGAGGELFF
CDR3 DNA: TGTGCCAGCAGTTACAAGGGAGCAGGGGCGGGCGGGGAGCTGTTTTTT

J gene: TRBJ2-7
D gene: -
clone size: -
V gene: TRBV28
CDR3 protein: CASSWGQVGNEQYF
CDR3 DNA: TGTGCCAGCAGTTGGGGGCAGGTTGGTAACGAGCAGTACTTC

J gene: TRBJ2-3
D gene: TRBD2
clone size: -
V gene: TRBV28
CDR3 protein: CASSFLLAGGPDTQYF
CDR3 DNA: TGTGCCAGCAGTTTCCTACTAGCGGGAGGACCAGATACGCAGTATTTT

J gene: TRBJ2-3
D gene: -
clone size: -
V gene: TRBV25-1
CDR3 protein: CASSGYVTSTDTQYF
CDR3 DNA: TGTGCCAGCAGTGGCTATGTGACTAGCACAGATACGCAGTATTTT

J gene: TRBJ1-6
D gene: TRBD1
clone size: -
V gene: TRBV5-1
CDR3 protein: CASSLSGTDNSPLHF
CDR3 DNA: TGCGCCAGCAGCTTGTCCGGGACAGACAATTCACCCCTCCACTTT

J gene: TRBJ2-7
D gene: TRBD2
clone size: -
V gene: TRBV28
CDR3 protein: CASSHPGGDGLAGYEQYF
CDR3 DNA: TGTGCCAGCAGTCACCCCGGGGGGGATGGACTAGCGGGCTACGAGCAGTACTTC

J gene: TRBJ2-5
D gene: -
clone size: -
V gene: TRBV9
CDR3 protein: CASSVTEETQYF
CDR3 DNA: TGTGCCAGCAGCGTAACGGAAGAGACCCAGTACTTC

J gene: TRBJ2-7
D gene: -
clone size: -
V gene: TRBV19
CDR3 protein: CASKPSPSDNEQYF
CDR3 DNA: TGTGCCAGTAAGCCGAGCCCTTCGGACAACGAGCAGTACTTC

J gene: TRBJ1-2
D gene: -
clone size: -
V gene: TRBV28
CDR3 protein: CASSFEGENYGYTF
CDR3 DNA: TGTGCCAGCAGTTTCGAGGGGGAGAACTATGGCTACACCTTC